A selection of T cell receptor beta chains follows, all from one sample in a study of STAT5B mutations in CD4+ large granular lymphocyte leukemia. Here immunoSEQ multiplex PCR was the method, and the copy in TCRdb shows in-frame clones only, minus some. This sample has nearly 45,000 clones, with approximately 83% found just once. The specimen was CD4+ T cells from blood buffy coats. The origin of the receptors is a human donor in good health. CDR3s include the opening cysteine and the closing phenylalanine or tryptophan. A D gene is named only where the DNA matches it firmly. The size of a clone is reported for some rows only, either as once, few or many, or as a class for expanded clones.

DNA: TGTGCCAGCAGCGTAGGAGAAGGAGCGGGGAGCCTTGGTGAGCAGTTCTTC
CDR3: CASSVGEGAGSLGEQFF
size: -
J: TRBJ2-1
V: TRBV9
D: TRBD2

DNA: TGTGCCAGCAGGGACAGGGAAAGGGTAGGGAGTTCTAGCAATCAGCCCCAGCATTTT
CDR3: CASRDRERVGSSSNQPQHF
size: -
J: TRBJ1-5
V: TRBV2
D: TRBD1

DNA: TGTGCCAGCAGCTTAATGGCTTCATACAATGAGCAGTTCTTC
CDR3: CASSLMASYNEQFF
size: -
J: TRBJ2-1
V: TRBV7-2
D: -

DNA: TGTGCCAGCAGCCGGGGGGCCCGGGACTCACGCAATCAGCCCCAGCATTTT
CDR3: CASSRGARDSRNQPQHF
size: -
J: TRBJ1-5
V: TRBV11-3
D: -

DNA: TGTGCCAGCAGCCCCCGCCCGACAGGGGCTGGGACAGATACGCAGTATTTT
CDR3: CASSPRPTGAGTDTQYF
size: -
J: TRBJ2-3
V: TRBV7-3
D: TRBD1

DNA: TGTGCCAGCAGCCTACAAGCGTTAACCGCCGGGGAGCTGTTTTTT
CDR3: CASSLQALTAGELFF
size: -
J: TRBJ2-2
V: TRBV9
D: -

DNA: TGTGCCAGCAGTCTGGACTACACTCTCCAAGAGACCCAGTACTTC
CDR3: CASSLDYTLQETQYF
size: -
J: TRBJ2-5
V: TRBV27
D: -

DNA: TGTGCCAGCAGCGGACCCCCAGCGACAGATACGCAGTATTTT
CDR3: CASSGPPATDTQYF
size: once
J: TRBJ2-3
V: TRBV7-6
D: -

DNA: TGTGCCAGCAGCTTAGGGGTGTTGGCGAGCATCTCCAACTATGGCTACACCTTC
CDR3: CASSLGVLASISNYGYTF
size: -
J: TRBJ1-2
V: TRBV11-2
D: -

DNA: TGTGCCAGTAGTAGAAACAAAGGCGGGGCACCCGGGGCCAACGTCCTGACTTTC
CDR3: CASSRNKGGAPGANVLTF
size: -
J: TRBJ2-6
V: TRBV19
D: -

DNA: TGTGCCAGCAGTAGAAAGGGAGGGAACACTGAAGCTTTCTTT
CDR3: CASSRKGGNTEAFF
size: -
J: TRBJ1-1
V: TRBV2
D: -

DNA: TGTGCCAGCAGCCGGGACAGGGTGCGCGGCTACACCTTC
CDR3: CASSRDRVRGYTF
size: few
J: TRBJ1-2
V: TRBV6-5
D: TRBD1

DNA: TGTGCCAGCAGGCGACAGGGTATTGGCTACACCTTC
CDR3: CASRRQGIGYTF
size: -
J: TRBJ1-2
V: TRBV6-1
D: TRBD1

DNA: TGTGCCATCAGTGAGTCAGGCACTAGCGGCCAAGAGACCCAGTACTTC
CDR3: CAISESGTSGQETQYF
size: -
J: TRBJ2-5
V: TRBV10-3
D: TRBD2

DNA: TGTGCCAGCAGCTTGATCTACGAGCAGTACTTC
CDR3: CASSLIYEQYF
size: -
J: TRBJ2-7
V: TRBV7-3
D: -

DNA: TGTGCCAGTACCGCATTATTGACTAGCGGAGTTAACAATGAGCAGTTCTTC
CDR3: CASTALLTSGVNNEQFF
size: -
J: TRBJ2-1
V: TRBV19
D: TRBD2

DNA: TGTGCCAGCAGCCCAGGACAGGGCTACAATGAGCAGTTCTTC
CDR3: CASSPGQGYNEQFF
size: -
J: TRBJ2-1
V: TRBV9
D: TRBD1

DNA: TGTGCCAGCAGGAAGGGGAGGACAGCTTATACGCAGTATTTT
CDR3: CASRKGRTAYTQYF
size: few
J: TRBJ2-3
V: TRBV2
D: -

DNA: TGTGCCAGCAGCAGGGGACTAGCGGGAGGTTCTGATACGCAGTATTTT
CDR3: CASSRGLAGGSDTQYF
size: -
J: TRBJ2-3
V: TRBV7-3
D: TRBD2

DNA: TGTGCCTGGAGTGGCAGTACTAGTCAGTATTTT
CDR3: CAWSGSTSQYF
size: once
J: TRBJ2-3
V: TRBV30
D: -

DNA: TGTGCCTGGGCCTGGGGGGCGCTAAACGAGCAGTACTTC
CDR3: CAWAWGALNEQYF
size: -
J: TRBJ2-7
V: TRBV30
D: -

DNA: TGTGCCAGTAGTATTGGGCGGCTAAATGAAAAACTGTTTTTT
CDR3: CASSIGRLNEKLFF
size: once
J: TRBJ1-4
V: TRBV19
D: -

DNA: TGTGCCAGCAGCTGGGGACTAGCGGGAGGAGGATGGGATACGCAGTATTTT
CDR3: CASSWGLAGGGWDTQYF
size: -
J: TRBJ2-3
V: TRBV11-2
D: TRBD2

DNA: TGTGCCAGCAGCTTATGGGCAGTCAATCAGCCCCAGCATTTT
CDR3: CASSLWAVNQPQHF
size: few
J: TRBJ1-5
V: TRBV7-2
D: -

DNA: TGTGCCAGCAGCTTAGGGACGACAGGGGGCTTCGGGGAGCTGTTTTTT
CDR3: CASSLGTTGGFGELFF
size: -
J: TRBJ2-2
V: TRBV7-8
D: TRBD1

DNA: TGCAGTGCTGGCCGGGCGAATACTAGATTTTTT
CDR3: CSAGRANTRFF
size: -
J: TRBJ1-4
V: TRBV20-1
D: -

DNA: TGTGCCAGCAGCTTTGGCTACGAGCAGTACTTC
CDR3: CASSFGYEQYF
size: -
J: TRBJ2-7
V: TRBV5-4
D: -

DNA: TGTGCCAGCAGTTCCGGGGGTGCCTACAATGAGCAGTTCTTC
CDR3: CASSSGGAYNEQFF
size: -
J: TRBJ2-1
V: TRBV28
D: -

DNA: TGTGCCAGCAGCTTGCTGGTAGCGGGGCTTCGCGAGCAGTACTTC
CDR3: CASSLLVAGLREQYF
size: -
J: TRBJ2-7
V: TRBV5-5
D: TRBD2

DNA: TGTGCCAGTAAGGTCCGGGATATCACTGAAGCTTTCTTT
CDR3: CASKVRDITEAFF
size: -
J: TRBJ1-1
V: TRBV19
D: -

DNA: TGTGCCAGCAGCTTGGTATACTCTGGAAACACCATATATTTT
CDR3: CASSLVYSGNTIYF
size: -
J: TRBJ1-3
V: TRBV5-5
D: -